This T cell receptor (beta chain) was recovered during a study of blood T cell repertoires in COVID-19. Background on the study: COVID-19 samples from acute and convalescent phases originated in the United States, Italy and Spain. Sources were T cells, B-cell-depleted T cells, or PBMCs; the material itself was cDNA or gDNA.

In the source study's methods: It was from reference gene primer amplification that nucleated cell counts were estimated. Only in-frame clones appear in the TCRdb table, and some are missing; sequencing was by immunoSEQ multiplex PCR. The DNA was the basis for D and trimming; V, J and clone size are from that table. The sample consists of 190,000 or so clones, around 80% of them appearing once. Germline V lookup: CDR1 SGHAT, CDR2 FQNNGV. Trimming cost V 1 base and J 2 bases, with 8 bases left between them. The CDR3 runs 14 residues. The chain has TRBV11-2 and TRBJ2-5; the D gene is possibly TRBD2 (6 bases). This receptor was identified in a human donor with acute or convalescent COVID-19. The donor label of this sample is uncertain. The sequenced sample was peripheral blood. The CDR3 sequence: CASSLGGRQETQYF. In DNA form, the CDR3 reads TGTGCCAGCAGCTTAGGGGGGAGGCAAGAGACCCAGTACTTC.